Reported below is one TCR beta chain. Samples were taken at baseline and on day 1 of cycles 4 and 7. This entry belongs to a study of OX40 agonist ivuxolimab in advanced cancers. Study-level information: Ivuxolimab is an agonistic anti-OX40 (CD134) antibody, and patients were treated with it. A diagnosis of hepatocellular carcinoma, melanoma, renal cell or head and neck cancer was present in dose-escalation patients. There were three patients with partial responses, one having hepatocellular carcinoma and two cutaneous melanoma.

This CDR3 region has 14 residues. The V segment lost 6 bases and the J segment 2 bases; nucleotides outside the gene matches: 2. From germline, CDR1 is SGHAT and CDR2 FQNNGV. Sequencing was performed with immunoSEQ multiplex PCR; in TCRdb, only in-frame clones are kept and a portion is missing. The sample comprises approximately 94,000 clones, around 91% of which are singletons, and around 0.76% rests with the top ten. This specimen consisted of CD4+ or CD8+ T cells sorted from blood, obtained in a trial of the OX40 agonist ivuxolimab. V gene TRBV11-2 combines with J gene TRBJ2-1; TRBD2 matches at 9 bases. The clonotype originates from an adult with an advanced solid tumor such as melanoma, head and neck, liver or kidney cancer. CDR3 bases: TGTGCCAGCAGGCGGGAGGGCCCCTACAATGAGCAGTTCTTC. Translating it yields CASRREGPYNEQFF.